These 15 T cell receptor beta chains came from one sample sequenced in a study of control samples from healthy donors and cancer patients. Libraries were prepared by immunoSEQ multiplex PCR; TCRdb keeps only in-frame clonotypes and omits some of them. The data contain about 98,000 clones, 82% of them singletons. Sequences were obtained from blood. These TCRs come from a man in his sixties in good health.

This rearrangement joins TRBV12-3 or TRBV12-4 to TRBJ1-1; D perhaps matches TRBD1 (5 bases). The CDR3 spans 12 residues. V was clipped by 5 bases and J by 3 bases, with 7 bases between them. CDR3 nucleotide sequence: TGTGCCAGCAGTAGACAGCACACTGAAGCTTTCTTT. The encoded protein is CASSRQHTEAFF.

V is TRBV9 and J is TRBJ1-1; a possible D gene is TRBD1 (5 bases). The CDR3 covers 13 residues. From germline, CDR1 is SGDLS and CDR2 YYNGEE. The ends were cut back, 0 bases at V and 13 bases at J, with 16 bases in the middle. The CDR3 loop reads CASSVGGVGAGFF. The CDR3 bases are TGTGCCAGCAGCGTAGGAGGTGTTGGGGCTGGTTTCTTT.

The CDR3 here is CASSQDMGRLAGFYEQYF. The CDR3 bases are TGCGCCAGCAGCCAAGATATGGGTCGGCTAGCGGGTTTCTACGAGCAGTACTTC. V usage is TRBV4-1 and J usage is TRBJ2-7; TRBD2 agrees at 8 bases. The CDR3 is 18 residues long. V gave up 0 bases and J gave up 3 bases; unmatched junction bases: 13. The V gene's germline CDR1 is MGHRA and CDR2 YSYEKL.

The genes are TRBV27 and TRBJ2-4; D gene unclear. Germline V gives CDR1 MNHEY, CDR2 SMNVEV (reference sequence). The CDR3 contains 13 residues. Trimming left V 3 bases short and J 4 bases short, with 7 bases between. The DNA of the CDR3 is TGTGCCAGCAGTTTGGACGGGAAAAACATTCAGTACTTC. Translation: CASSLDGKNIQYF.

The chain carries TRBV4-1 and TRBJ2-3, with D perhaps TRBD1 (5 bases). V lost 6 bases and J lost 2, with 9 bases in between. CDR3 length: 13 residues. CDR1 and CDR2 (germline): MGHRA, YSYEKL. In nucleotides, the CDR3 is TGCGCCAGCAGGGGCGGACACACAGATACGCAGTATTTT. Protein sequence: CASRGGHTDTQYF.

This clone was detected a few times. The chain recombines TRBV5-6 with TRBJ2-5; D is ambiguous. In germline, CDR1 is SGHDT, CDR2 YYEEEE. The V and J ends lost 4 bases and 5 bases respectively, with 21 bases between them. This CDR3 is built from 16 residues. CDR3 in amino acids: CASSPDLASGGETQYF. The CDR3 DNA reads TGTGCCAGCAGCCCGGATTTGGCTTCCGGTGGGGAGACCCAGTACTTC.

Here the CDR3 reads CASSHSRTSGSADTQYF. DNA of the CDR3: TGTGCCAGCAGTCACTCCCGGACTAGCGGGAGCGCAGATACGCAGTATTTT. V is TRBV28 and J is TRBJ2-3; 13 bases are a match to TRBD2. This CDR3 comprises 17 residues. Germline-derived CDR1 and CDR2 are MDHEN and SYDVKM. V lost 5 bases to trimming and J lost 4 bases; unmatched junction nucleotides: 9.

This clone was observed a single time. CDR3 loop: CASSYSSSGSDNEQFF. The CDR3 bases are TGTGCCAGCAGTTACTCGAGCAGCGGGAGTGACAATGAGCAGTTCTTC. J is TRBJ2-1 and V is TRBV6-5; TRBD2 agrees at 8 bases. CDR1 and CDR2 (germline): MNHEY, SVGAGI. V lost 0 bases, J lost 5 bases, and 6 bases stayed unmatched. The CDR3 consists of 16 residues.

The CDR3 nucleotides read TGTGCCAGCTCCCTCGGGACAGGGTCACAAGAGACCCAGTACTTC. As protein: CASSLGTGSQETQYF. This chain joins TRBV18 and TRBJ2-5; 9 bases align to TRBD1. Germline V gene sequence: CDR1 KGHSH, CDR2 LQKENI. This CDR3 is built from 15 residues. The V gene end was trimmed by 6 bases and the J gene end by 2 bases; junction bases not matched to a gene: 7.

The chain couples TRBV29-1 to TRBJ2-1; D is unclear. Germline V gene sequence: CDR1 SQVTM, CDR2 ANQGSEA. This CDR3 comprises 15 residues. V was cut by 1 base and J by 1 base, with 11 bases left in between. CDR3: CSVEGFGVSYNEQFF. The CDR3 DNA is TGCAGCGTTGAAGGTTTTGGAGTTTCCTACAATGAGCAGTTCTTC.

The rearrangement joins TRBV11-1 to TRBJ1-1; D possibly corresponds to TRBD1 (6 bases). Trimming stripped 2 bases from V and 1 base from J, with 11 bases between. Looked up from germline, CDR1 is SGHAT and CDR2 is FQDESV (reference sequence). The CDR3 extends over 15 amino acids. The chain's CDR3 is CASSLPGHKNTEAFF. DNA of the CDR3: TGTGCCAGCAGCTTACCGGGACATAAGAACACTGAAGCTTTCTTT.

CDR3 sequence reads: CASSFSHPDTQYF. CDR3 sequence (DNA): TGCGCCAGCAGCTTTTCACACCCAGATACGCAGTATTTT. This chain connects TRBV5-1 to TRBJ2-3; D gene uncertain. Trimming stripped 2 bases from V and 4 bases from J, with 8 bases between. This CDR3 spans 13 amino acids. Germline V gene sequence: CDR1 SGHRS, CDR2 YFSETQ.

The CDR3 protein is CASTIAYEQYF. CDR3 DNA: TGTGCCAGCACCATAGCATACGAGCAGTACTTC. V usage is TRBV2 and J usage is TRBJ2-7, with no clear D. This CDR3 is built from 11 residues. The V gene's germline CDR1 is SNHLY and CDR2 FYNNEI. V dropped 7 bases and J dropped 4 bases, with 8 bases sitting between them.

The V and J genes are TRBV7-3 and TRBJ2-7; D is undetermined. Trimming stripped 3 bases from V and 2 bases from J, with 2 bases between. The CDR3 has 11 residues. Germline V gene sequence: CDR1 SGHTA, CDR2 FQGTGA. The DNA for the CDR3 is TGTGCCAGCAGCTTTACCTACGAGCAGTACTTC. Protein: CASSFTYEQYF.

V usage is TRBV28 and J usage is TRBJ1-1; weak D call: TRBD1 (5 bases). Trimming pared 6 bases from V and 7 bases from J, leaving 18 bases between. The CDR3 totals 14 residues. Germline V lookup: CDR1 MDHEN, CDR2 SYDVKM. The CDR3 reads CASSPHGARDEAFF. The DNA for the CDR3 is TGTGCCAGCAGCCCCCACGGGGCCAGGGATGAAGCTTTCTTT.